The clone carrying this T cell receptor beta chain has a handful of counts. The target antigen is unknown. The CDR3 end falls 3 residues outside the read, so it is completed with the germline J gene. This record belongs to a study of T cell clonality in common variable immunodeficiency. Study findings and constraints: TCRbeta clonality was increased in CVID versus healthy controls. T cell subpopulation sequencing would be needed to explain CVID clonality. Fewer deletions and N-nucleotide insertions were reportedly seen in common variable immunodeficiency TCR beta sequences.

V lost 7 bases and J lost 7; bases outside the gene matches: 9. Per the germline V gene, CDR1 is SNHLY and CDR2 is FYNNEI. The CDR3 contains 15 residues. Control and CVID samples contributed equal amounts of genomic DNA. Assay: immunoSEQ multiplex PCR; the TCRdb copy retains only in-frame clones and omits some. Found here are approximately 58,000 clones, no singletons; the ten largest cover about 5.5%. This receptor was obtained from a person aged 18-69 years in good health. This sequence joins TRBV2 and TRBJ2-1, with 11 bases that match TRBD2. The sample taken for sequencing was peripheral blood mononuclear cells. The CDR3 bases that were read are TGTGCCAGCATGAGGGAGACTAGCGGGACGAATGAG. Translating gives CASMRETSGTNE. The full CDR3 protein is CASMRETSGTNEQFF.